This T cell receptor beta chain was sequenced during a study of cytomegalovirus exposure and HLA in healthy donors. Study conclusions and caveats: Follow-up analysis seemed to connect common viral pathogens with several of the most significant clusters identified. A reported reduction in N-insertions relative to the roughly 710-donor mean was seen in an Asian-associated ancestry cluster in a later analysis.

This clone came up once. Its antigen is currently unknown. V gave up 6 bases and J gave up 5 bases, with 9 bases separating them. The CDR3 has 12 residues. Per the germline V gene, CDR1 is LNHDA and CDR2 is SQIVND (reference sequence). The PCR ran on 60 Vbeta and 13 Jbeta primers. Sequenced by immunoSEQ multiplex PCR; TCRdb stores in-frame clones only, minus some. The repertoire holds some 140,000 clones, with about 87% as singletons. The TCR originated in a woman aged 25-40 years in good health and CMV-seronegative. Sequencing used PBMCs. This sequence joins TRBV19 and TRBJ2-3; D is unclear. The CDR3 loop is CASSPAGDTQYF. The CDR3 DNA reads TGTGCCAGTAGCCCGGCAGGAGATACGCAGTATTTT.